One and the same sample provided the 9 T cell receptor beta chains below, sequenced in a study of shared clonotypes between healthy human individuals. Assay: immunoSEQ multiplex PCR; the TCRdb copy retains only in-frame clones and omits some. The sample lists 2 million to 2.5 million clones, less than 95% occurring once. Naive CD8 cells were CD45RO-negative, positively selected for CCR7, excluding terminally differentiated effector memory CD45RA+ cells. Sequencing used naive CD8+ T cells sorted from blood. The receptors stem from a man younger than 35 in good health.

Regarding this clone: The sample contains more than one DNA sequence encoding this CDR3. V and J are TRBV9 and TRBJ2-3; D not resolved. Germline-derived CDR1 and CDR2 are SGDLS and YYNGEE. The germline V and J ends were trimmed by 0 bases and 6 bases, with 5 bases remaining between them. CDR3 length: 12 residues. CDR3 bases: TGTGCCAGCAGCGTAGTAACCGATACGCAGTATTTT. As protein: CASSVVTDTQYF. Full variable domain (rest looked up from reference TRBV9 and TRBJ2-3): DSGVTQTPKHLITATGQRVTLRCSPRSGDLSVYWYQQSLDQGLQFLIQYYNGEERAKGNILERFSAQQFPDLHSELNLSSLELGDSALYFCASSVVTDTQYFGPGTRLTVL.

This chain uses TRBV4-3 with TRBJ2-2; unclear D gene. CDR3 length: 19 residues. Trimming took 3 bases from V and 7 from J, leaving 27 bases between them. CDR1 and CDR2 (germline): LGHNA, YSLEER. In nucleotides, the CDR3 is TGCGCCAGCAGCCAGACGCTGGCTTCTTGGGATTCCCGGAACGGGGAGCTGTTTTTT. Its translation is CASSQTLASWDSRNGELFF.

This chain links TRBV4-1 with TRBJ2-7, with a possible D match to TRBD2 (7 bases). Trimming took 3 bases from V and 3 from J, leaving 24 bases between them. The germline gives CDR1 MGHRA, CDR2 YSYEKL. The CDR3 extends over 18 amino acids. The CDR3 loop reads CASSHDRGGADLIYEQYF. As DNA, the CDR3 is TGCGCCAGCAGCCACGATAGGGGGGGGGCGGACCTCATCTACGAGCAGTACTTC.

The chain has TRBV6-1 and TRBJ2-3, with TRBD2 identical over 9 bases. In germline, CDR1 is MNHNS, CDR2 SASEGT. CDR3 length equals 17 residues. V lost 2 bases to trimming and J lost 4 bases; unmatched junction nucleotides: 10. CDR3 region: CASSEWGREGNSDTQYF. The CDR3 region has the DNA TGTGCCAGCAGTGAATGGGGGCGGGAGGGCAATTCAGATACGCAGTATTTT.

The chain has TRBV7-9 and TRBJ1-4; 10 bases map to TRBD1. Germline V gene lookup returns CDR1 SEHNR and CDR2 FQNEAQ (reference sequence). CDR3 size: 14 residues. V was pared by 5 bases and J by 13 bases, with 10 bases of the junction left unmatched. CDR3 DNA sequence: TGTGCCAGCAGCCCCGTGGGACAGGGGCTGGGACTGTTTTTT. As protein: CASSPVGQGLGLFF. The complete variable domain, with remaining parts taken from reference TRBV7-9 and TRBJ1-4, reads DTGVSQNPRHKITKRGQNVTFRCDPISEHNRLYWYRQTLGQGPEFLTYFQNEAQLEKSRLLSDRFSAERPKGSFSTLEIQRTEQGDSAMYLCASSPVGQGLGLFFGSGTQLSVL.

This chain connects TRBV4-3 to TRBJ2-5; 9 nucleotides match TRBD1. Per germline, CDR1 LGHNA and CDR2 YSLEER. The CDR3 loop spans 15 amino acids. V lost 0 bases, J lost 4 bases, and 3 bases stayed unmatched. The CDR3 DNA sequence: TGCGCCAGCAGCCAAGACGGACAGGGGACAGAGACCCAGTACTTC. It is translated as CASSQDGQGTETQYF.

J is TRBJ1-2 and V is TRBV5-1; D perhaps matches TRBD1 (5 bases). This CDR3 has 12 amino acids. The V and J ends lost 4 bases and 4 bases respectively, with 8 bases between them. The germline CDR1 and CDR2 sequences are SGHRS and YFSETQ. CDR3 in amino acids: CASSRDGYGYTF. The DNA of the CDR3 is TGCGCCAGCAGCAGGGACGGCTATGGCTACACCTTC.

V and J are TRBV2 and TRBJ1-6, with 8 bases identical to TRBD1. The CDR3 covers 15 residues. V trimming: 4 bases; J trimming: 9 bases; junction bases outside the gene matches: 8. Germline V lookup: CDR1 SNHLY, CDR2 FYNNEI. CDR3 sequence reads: CASSASGGVGSPLHF. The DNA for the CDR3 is TGTGCCAGCAGTGCCTCAGGGGGCGTAGGTTCACCCCTCCACTTT.

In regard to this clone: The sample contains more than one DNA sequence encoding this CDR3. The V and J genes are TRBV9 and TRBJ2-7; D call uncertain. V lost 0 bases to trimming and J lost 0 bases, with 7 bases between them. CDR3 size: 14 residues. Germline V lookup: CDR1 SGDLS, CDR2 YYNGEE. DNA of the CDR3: TGTGCCAGCAGCGTAGGCCAGACCTCCTACGAGCAGTACTTC. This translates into CASSVGQTSYEQYF. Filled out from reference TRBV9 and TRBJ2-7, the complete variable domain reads DSGVTQTPKHLITATGQRVTLRCSPRSGDLSVYWYQQSLDQGLQFLIQYYNGEERAKGNILERFSAQQFPDLHSELNLSSLELGDSALYFCASSVGQTSYEQYFGPGTRLTVT.